Following are 13 T cell receptor beta chains from one sample sequenced in a study of blood T cell repertoires in COVID-19. The data were produced by immunoSEQ multiplex PCR, yet TCRdb's version contains in-frame clones alone and is incomplete. The top ten hold 1.9% of the sample, which has about 200,000 clones, about 88% seen once. The sequenced sample consisted of peripheral blood. These receptors were taken from a man aged 35-49 years with active or convalescent COVID-19.

The V and J genes are TRBV4-1 and TRBJ2-1, with 10 bases matching TRBD1. The CDR3 is 14 residues long. CDR1 and CDR2 (germline): MGHRA, YSYEKL. V lost 4 bases to trimming and J lost 7 bases; unmatched junction nucleotides: 4. This CDR3 is CASSLGTGANEQFF. CDR3 bases: TGCGCCAGCAGCCTCGGGACAGGGGCGAATGAGCAGTTCTTC.

The genes are TRBV9 and TRBJ2-1, with TRBD2 identical over 16 bases. Germline lookup yields CDR1 SGDLS and CDR2 YYNGEE. This CDR3 is built from 19 residues. V trimming: 4 bases; J trimming: 9 bases; junction bases outside the gene matches: 16. The CDR3 is CASSHTRPGTSGGVFEQFF. Written as DNA, the CDR3 is TGTGCCAGCAGCCATACTCGACCCGGGACTAGCGGGGGGGTCTTTGAGCAGTTCTTC.

J is TRBJ2-1 and V is TRBV11-2; D not resolved. V lost 7 bases to trimming and J lost 0 bases, with 16 bases between them. There are 16 residues in the CDR3. In germline, CDR1 is SGHAT, CDR2 FQNNGV. CDR3 DNA: TGTGCCAGCACCACTTTGGTTGGGCGCTCCTACAATGAGCAGTTCTTC. It codes for CASTTLVGRSYNEQFF.

The chain is built from TRBV6-5 and TRBJ2-7; perhaps TRBD2 as D (6 bases). The germline V gene encodes CDR1 MNHEY and CDR2 SVGAGI. V lost 0 bases, J lost 6 bases, and 9 bases lay in between. This CDR3 has 13 amino acids. This CDR3 is CASSYSTRGEQYF. Written as DNA, the CDR3 is TGTGCCAGCAGTTACTCGACTAGGGGCGAGCAGTACTTC.

The chain links TRBV5-5 to TRBJ1-1, with D possibly being TRBD1 (5 bases). The germline CDR1 and CDR2 sequences are SGHKS and YYEKEE (reference sequence). Trimming took 0 bases from V and 1 from J, leaving 10 bases between them. The CDR3 loop spans 15 amino acids. This CDR3 is CASSLEGDPNTEAFF. As DNA, the CDR3 is TGTGCCAGCAGCTTGGAAGGGGATCCGAACACTGAAGCTTTCTTT. Based on the CDR3 plus reference TRBV5-5 and TRBJ1-1, the full variable domain is DAGVTQSPTHLIKTRGQQVTLRCSPISGHKSVSWYQQVLGQGPQFIFQYYEKEERGRGNFPDRFSARQFPNYSSELNVNALLLGDSALYLCASSLEGDPNTEAFFGQGTRLTVV.

The chain couples TRBV27 to TRBJ2-7; TRBD1 matches 8 bases. The V segment lost 5 bases and the J segment 7 bases; nucleotides outside the gene matches: 10. CDR3 length equals 14 residues. CDR1 is MNHEY, CDR2 SMNVEV, per germline (reference sequence). The CDR3 bases are TGTGCCAGCAGTCCTCTCCCGAACAGGGGGGAGCAGTACTTC. It is translated as CASSPLPNRGEQYF.

This chain connects TRBV24-1 to TRBJ2-7, with TRBD1 as a possible D gene (6 bases). The CDR3 length is 13 residues. Between the trimmed V and J ends, which lost 5 bases and 4 bases, there was a span of 11 bases. CDR1 is KGHDR, CDR2 SFDVKD, per germline. The CDR3 region is CATSVAGEYEQYF. In DNA form, the CDR3 reads TGTGCCACCAGTGTGGCAGGGGAGTACGAGCAGTACTTC.

The chain carries TRBV28 and TRBJ1-1, with TRBD1 as a possible D gene (5 bases). The CDR3 is made up of 15 amino acids. V lost 8 bases, J lost 0 bases, and 16 bases lay in between. CDR1 and CDR2 from the germline V gene are MDHEN and SYDVKM. The CDR3 loop is CASLHRMEMNTEAFF. CDR3 nucleotide sequence: TGTGCCAGCCTCCACAGGATGGAGATGAACACTGAAGCTTTCTTT.

The chain employs TRBV6-5 and TRBJ1-5; TRBD1 might be the D (5 bases). With 6 bases removed from V and 3 bases from J, the gap between germline ends came to 12 bases. Per germline, CDR1 MNHEY and CDR2 SVGAGI. The CDR3 loop spans 14 amino acids. The CDR3 loop is CASRRGQTNQPQHF. DNA for the CDR3: TGTGCCAGCAGAAGGGGTCAGACCAATCAGCCCCAGCATTTT.

The chain has TRBV11-2 and TRBJ2-7; 7 bases map to TRBD1. CDR3 size: 13 residues. Germline CDR1 and CDR2: SGHAT and FQNNGV. V gave up 4 bases and J gave up 0 bases; unmatched junction bases: 0. CDR3 protein: CASSWDSSYEQYF. In nucleotides, the CDR3 is TGTGCCAGCAGCTGGGACAGCTCCTACGAGCAGTACTTC. The entire variable domain, with the rest obtained from reference TRBV11-2 and TRBJ2-7, is as follows: EAGVAQSPRYKIIEKRQSVAFWCNPISGHATLYWYQQILGQGPKLLIQFQNNGVVDDSQLPKDRFSAERLKGVDSTLKIQPAKLEDSAVYLCASSWDSSYEQYFGPGTRLTVT.

This chain joins TRBV5-1 and TRBJ2-5; tentative D call: TRBD2 (6 bases). V was pared by 2 bases and J by 9 bases, with 8 bases between. CDR3 length: 11 residues. Germline V lookup: CDR1 SGHRS, CDR2 YFSETQ. CDR3 region: CASSFGGAQYF. DNA of the CDR3: TGCGCCAGCAGCTTCGGGGGTGCCCAGTACTTC. Based on the CDR3 plus reference TRBV5-1 and TRBJ2-5, the full variable domain is KAGVTQTPRYLIKTRGQQVTLSCSPISGHRSVSWYQQTPGQGLQFLFEYFSETQRNKGNFPGRFSGRQFSNSRSEMNVSTLELGDSALYLCASSFGGAQYFGPGTRLLVL.

V is TRBV9 and J is TRBJ1-2; 9 bases align to TRBD1. After removal of 1 base from V and 3 bases from J, the junction contained 10 bases not matched to a gene. This CDR3 is built from 17 residues. Germline assignment: CDR1 SGDLS and CDR2 YYNGEE. CDR3 loop: CASSVPKGDRADYGYTF. In nucleotides, the CDR3 is TGTGCCAGCAGCGTACCTAAGGGGGACAGGGCAGACTATGGCTACACCTTC.

This chain uses TRBV9 with TRBJ2-7, with 8 bases aligning to TRBD1. The J segment lost 5 bases and the V segment lost 5 bases, leaving 12 bases of the junction unmatched. The CDR3 consists of 15 residues. Germline CDR1 is SGDLS and CDR2 is YYNGEE. In nucleotides, the CDR3 is TGTGCCAGCAGTTTATCCGGGACAGGAGTAAACGAGCAGTACTTC. Translation: CASSLSGTGVNEQYF.